This T cell receptor beta chain came from a study of cytomegalovirus exposure and HLA in healthy donors. Study results and caveats: With high specificity and sensitivity, the classifier reportedly diagnosed cytomegalovirus status.

The CDR3 totals 15 residues. CDR1 is SNHLY, CDR2 FYNNEI, per germline. The junction had 3 bases not matched to a gene; V was cut back by 2 bases and J by 4 bases. A remark on this clone: The target antigen is unknown.

Vbeta (60) and Jbeta (13) primers were used in the PCR. As handled by the study authors: Around 80 million unique TCR beta chains, roughly 11 million of them shared, were counted by a later analysis. Here immunoSEQ multiplex PCR was the method, and the copy in TCRdb shows in-frame clones only, minus some. Clonal size and the V and J genes are those of that table, whereas D and trimming came from the DNA. The sample yields 140,000 or so clones, approximately 76% seen once. Sequencing used PBMCs. The sequence derives from a man aged 35 to 55 in good health and CMV-seronegative. The V and J genes are TRBV2 and TRBJ1-4; 8 nucleotides agree with TRBD1. CDR3 loop: CASSEPGQDNEKLFF. The CDR3 nucleotides read TGTGCCAGCAGTGAACCGGGACAGGATAATGAAAAACTGTTTTTT.